This T cell receptor beta chain was obtained from a study of CD8 T cells in ankylosing spondylitis. This clonotype was seen only a few times. Its specificity is unknown. Study-wide results and caveats: Previously reported in reactive arthritis synovial fluid and blood were some of the motif variants. The study identified a TCR beta motif of roughly eight highly homologous variants that appeared characteristic of ankylosing spondylitis blood. Disease-associated clones were reportedly significantly overrepresented in matched ankylosing spondylitis synovial fluid.

Germline assignment: CDR1 DFQATT and CDR2 SNEGSKA (reference sequence). Unmatched junction bases numbered 17, after V lost 0 bases and J lost 9 bases. The CDR3 totals 17 residues. TCRdb reanalysed the 5' RACE reads using MiXCR and keeps one entry per CDR3 protein. The sample shows 250,000 to 400,000 distinct CDR3 sequences, roughly 12% of them seen only once. The J gene is TRBJ2-5, the V gene TRBV20-1; 9 nucleotides line up with TRBD1. Sequencing was carried out using blood, either unsorted or a sorted T cell fraction (not recorded which). This TCR was recovered from a female donor with ankylosing spondylitis or in good health (not recorded which). Here the CDR3 DNA reads TGCAGTGCTAGAGATTGGGTCCCCGGGACAGGGTATAAGGCCCAGTACTTC. It is translated as CSARDWVPGTGYKAQYF.